This is a list of T cell receptor beta chains from one sample in a study of shared clonotypes between healthy human individuals. Here immunoSEQ multiplex PCR was the method, and the copy in TCRdb shows in-frame clones only, minus some. The data show a few hundred thousand clones, with 95% to 96% seen just once and approximately 0.1% held by the top ten. The sample consisted of naive CD8+ T cells sorted from blood. The receptors here all came from a woman in her 30s in good health. Each CDR3 is given with its conserved first and last residue. The D gene is left open where the match is weak. Clone size is shown for a subset of rows, as once, few, many or a class of expanded clone.

clone size	V gene	D gene	J gene	CDR3 DNA	CDR3 protein
.	TRBV28	TRBD2	TRBJ2-3	TGTGCCAGCACCCCAGCGGGAGGAGTAGATACGCAGTATTTT	CASTPAGGVDTQYF
.	TRBV27	TRBD2	TRBJ2-7	TGTGCCAGCAGTTTATCGGCTAGCGGCTCCTACGAGCAGTACTTC	CASSLSASGSYEQYF
.	TRBV13	TRBD2	TRBJ2-7	TGTGCCAGCAGCTTAGTTCGACTAGCGGGAGAGCACGAGCAGTACTTC	CASSLVRLAGEHEQYF
.	TRBV4-1	.	TRBJ1-5	TGCGCCAGCAGTAAATCAGAGAACCTCAATCAGCCCCAGCATTTT	CASSKSENLNQPQHF
.	TRBV4-2	.	TRBJ1-2	TGTGCCAGCAGCCCGACCGAGGGGTATGGCTACACCTTC	CASSPTEGYGYTF
once	TRBV6-1	.	TRBJ2-1	TGTGCCAGCAGTTCAGACAGAGGGTGGAGTGAGCAGTTCTTC	CASSSDRGWSEQFF
.	TRBV21-1	.	TRBJ1-4	TGTGCCAGCTTACCCGGGACAGGGTCCGTAAAACTGTTTTTT	CASLPGTGSVKLFF
.	TRBV28	.	TRBJ1-4	TGTGCCAGCAGTTTAGACGAAAAACTGTTTTTT	CASSLDEKLFF
.	TRBV28	.	TRBJ2-7	TGTGCCAGCAGCCTCGACAGCTACGAGCAGTACTTC	CASSLDSYEQYF
.	TRBV4-1	.	TRBJ1-1	TGCGCCAGCAGCCAAGATTATCGGGGGGATGAAGCTTTCTTT	CASSQDYRGDEAFF
.	TRBV6-1	.	TRBJ2-1	TGTGCCAGCAGTGAAGCGTGGGTGCGGCTAGCTTTCATGATCTTC	CASSEAWVRLAFMIF
once	TRBV2	TRBD2	TRBJ2-7	TGTGCCAGCAGTGACGAACAGAGGGGGACTAGCGGCGTCGAGCAGTACTTC	CASSDEQRGTSGVEQYF
.	TRBV9	TRBD2	TRBJ2-7	TGTGCCAGCAGCGTAGAGGGTAGCGGGTACCGCTACGAGCAGTACTTC	CASSVEGSGYRYEQYF
.	TRBV29-1	.	TRBJ2-6	TGCAGCGTTGCGATGCAGGTTGTCTCTGGGGCCAACGTCCTGACTTTC	CSVAMQVVSGANVLTF
few	TRBV27	TRBD2	TRBJ2-3	TGTGCCAGCAGTTTAATACTAGCGCAGAGCACAGATACGCAGTATTTT	CASSLILAQSTDTQYF
.	TRBV27	TRBD2	TRBJ2-7	TGTGCCAGCAGTTTAGCCGCTGCGGGGGGTTCCTACGAGCAGTACTTC	CASSLAAAGGSYEQYF
.	TRBV28	TRBD2	TRBJ2-5	TGTGCCAGCAGTTTTCTAGCGGGAGTACAAGAGACCCAGTACTTC	CASSFLAGVQETQYF
.	TRBV27	.	TRBJ2-1	TGTGCCAGCAGTCTAGGTGGGTCGGGCGCCCTGGATGAGCAGTTCTTC	CASSLGGSGALDEQFF
.	TRBV4-2	TRBD2	TRBJ2-1	TGTGCCAGCAGCCCAGCGACTAGCGGGAGCGATGAGCAGTTCTTC	CASSPATSGSDEQFF
.	TRBV19	TRBD2	TRBJ2-1	TGTGCCAGTAGTATAGGTAGCGGGTACAATGAGCAGTTCTTC	CASSIGSGYNEQFF
.	TRBV4-1	.	TRBJ2-7	TGCGCCAGCAGCCAGGGGGCGGGGGAGCAGTACTTC	CASSQGAGEQYF
.	TRBV28	.	TRBJ2-7	TGTGCCAGCAGAAAGACCTTAAGCTCCTACGAGCAGTACTTC	CASRKTLSSYEQYF
.	TRBV13	TRBD2	TRBJ2-7	TGTGCCAGCAGCCCCTATAGCGGGGGCCTCTCCTACGAGCAGTACTTC	CASSPYSGGLSYEQYF
.	TRBV4-1	.	TRBJ2-7	TGCGCCAGCAGCCAAGTTGGGCACTACGAGCAGTACTTC	CASSQVGHYEQYF
few	TRBV28	.	TRBJ2-5	TGTGCCAGCAGAATACAGGGCTCGGGGGAGACCCAGTACTTC	CASRIQGSGETQYF
.	TRBV28	.	TRBJ2-7	TGTGCCAGCAGAAACCAAGGGGCCGAGCAGTACTTC	CASRNQGAEQYF
.	TRBV5-6	.	TRBJ1-5	TGTGCCAGCAGCTTGGCCCAGGGGCCCCAGCATTTT	CASSLAQGPQHF
.	TRBV7-2	.	TRBJ2-7	TGTGCCAGCAGCTTAGTTTCGGGGGACGGAACACGATACGAGCAGTACTTC	CASSLVSGDGTRYEQYF
.	TRBV2	.	TRBJ1-1	TGTGCCAGCGCCCAGACGGTATCCAACATGAACACTGAAGCTTTCTTT	CASAQTVSNMNTEAFF
.	TRBV6-5	.	TRBJ1-1	TGTGCCAGCAGTTCTCCAGAGAACACTGAAGCTTTCTTT	CASSSPENTEAFF
.	TRBV7-9	.	TRBJ2-7	TGTGCCAGCAGCTCACAGGGATTTCGTCGGGAGCAGTACTTC	CASSSQGFRREQYF
.	TRBV27	.	TRBJ1-1	TGTGCCAGCAGCTATGGACAGTCACTCTACACTGAAGCTTTCTTT	CASSYGQSLYTEAFF
few	TRBV4-1	.	TRBJ1-3	TGCGCCAGCAGCCCTCGATCAGTAATCTCTGGAAACACCATATATTTT	CASSPRSVISGNTIYF
.	TRBV27	.	TRBJ2-7	TGTGCCAGCAGTTTATCGACCAGGTCGACCTACGAGCAGTACTTC	CASSLSTRSTYEQYF
once	TRBV2	.	TRBJ2-7	TGTGCCAGCAGCGATAACAGGGCCTACGAGCAGTACTTC	CASSDNRAYEQYF
once	TRBV4-1	.	TRBJ2-1	TGCGCCAGCAGCCAAGAACGGCAGGGTTACAATGAGCAGTTCTTC	CASSQERQGYNEQFF
once	TRBV4-1	TRBD2	TRBJ2-7	TGCGCCAGCAGCCACGGACTAGCGGGAGGCTACGAGCAGTACTTC	CASSHGLAGGYEQYF
.	TRBV19	.	TRBJ1-1	TGTGCCAGTAGTCCTCTGGGAGTGAACACTGAAGCTTTCTTT	CASSPLGVNTEAFF
.	TRBV5-5	.	TRBJ2-3	TGTGCCAGCAGCTTGGGTCAGCGAAGCACAGATACGCAGTATTTT	CASSLGQRSTDTQYF
.	TRBV6-1	.	TRBJ2-3	TGTGCCAGCAGTGAATTAGGCAACACAGATACGCAGTATTTT	CASSELGNTDTQYF
.	TRBV14	.	TRBJ1-4	TGTGCCAGCGCAACTTGGTCGGGCGAAAAACTGTTTTTT	CASATWSGEKLFF
.	TRBV29-1	.	TRBJ1-1	TGCAGCGTTGTCCGTCCGCTGAACACTGAAGCTTTCTTT	CSVVRPLNTEAFF
.	TRBV23-1	.	TRBJ2-7	TGCGCCAGCTTATCAAGGGGGGACAGATTGTCCTACGAGCAGTACTTC	CASLSRGDRLSYEQYF
.	TRBV7-9	.	TRBJ1-1	TGTGCCAGCAGGACAGGACGGCCCAGCACTGAAGCTTTCTTT	CASRTGRPSTEAFF
.	TRBV11-2	.	TRBJ1-2	TGTGCCAGCAGCTTAGGGCCAAACCCCTATGGCTACACCTTC	CASSLGPNPYGYTF
.	TRBV7-9	.	TRBJ1-3	TGTGCCAGCAGCTTGGGCAGACTGGTAGCTGGAAACACCATATATTTT	CASSLGRLVAGNTIYF
.	TRBV2	TRBD1	TRBJ2-6	TGTGCCAGCAGTGGGTTTGGAGACAGGGTGTTGGTTGCTGGGGCCAACGTCCTGACTTTC	CASSGFGDRVLVAGANVLTF
.	TRBV5-1	.	TRBJ2-7	TGCGCCAGCAGCTTCGGGCTGAGTTACGAGCAGTACTTC	CASSFGLSYEQYF
.	TRBV27	TRBD1	TRBJ1-5	TGTGCCAGCAGTTCGTCCCCAGGGGGCAACAATCAGCCCCAGCATTTT	CASSSSPGGNNQPQHF
.	TRBV6-6	.	TRBJ1-2	TGTGCCAGCAACCAAGAACAGGGTCCCCATGGCTACACCTTC	CASNQEQGPHGYTF
.	TRBV28	.	TRBJ2-4	TGTGCCAGCAGTTCCCCCGGGCGGGACAAAAACATTCAGTACTTC	CASSSPGRDKNIQYF
.	TRBV7-9	.	TRBJ2-1	TGTGCCAGCCTGGGAGCAGACCCGAATGAGCAGTTCTTC	CASLGADPNEQFF
.	TRBV13	.	TRBJ2-2	TGTGCCAGCAGCCATGACGTAGGGGAGAACACCGGGGAGCTGTTTTTT	CASSHDVGENTGELFF
.	TRBV7-6	TRBD2	TRBJ2-1	TGTGCCAGCAGCTTAGCCCGACTAGCGGGGTACAATGAGCAGTTCTTC	CASSLARLAGYNEQFF
.	TRBV7-9	.	TRBJ2-7	TGTGCCAGCAGCATAACTGGAGAGCAGTACTTC	CASSITGEQYF